This T cell receptor (beta chain) originates from a study of early T cells in non-severe SARS-CoV-2 infection (dated by TCRdb to the early 2020s). Background for the entire study: Because TCR sequencing was done on bulk RNA from unsorted whole blood, the alpha and beta chains could not be paired. Results and caveats for the whole study, not just this receptor: VDJdb matching was skewed toward anti-spike CD8 responses, so virus-specific expansions were likely underestimated and private and CD4 specificities were missed.

The library came from 5' RACE. The data were produced on a NextSeq 500. To correct for sequencing error and PCR bias, the TCR library protocol tagged individual cDNA molecules with unique molecular identifiers. Both TCR alpha and beta chains were sequenced, and tight co-correlation was observed between alpha and beta sequence abundances in each sample. The authors' pipeline ran thus. Decombinator V4 was used to annotate TCR sequences for V gene, J gene and CDR3. TCRs were defined as expanded if a significant change between any two time points was detected under a Poisson model with p below 0.0001. TCR abundances were normalised to the total number of TCRs sequenced in each sample and reported as counts per million. VDJdb, accessed 1 November 2021, was searched for CMV, EBV and SARS-CoV-2 annotated TCRs, with TCRs annotated for multiple antigens excluded. TCRdb reprocessing: public reads trimmed at Q25 with fastp, clones called with MiXCR, in-frame beta chains kept. Rows matching on CDR3 protein sequence are summarized as one entry with the most common DNA and genes. The V and J calls and clone size come from TCRdb's table, not from the authors' own analysis. The sample records more than 65,000 distinct CDR3 sequences, approximately 13% of which are singletons. The top ten clonotypes cover around 1.3% of the sample.

The study was a case-control design nested within a healthcare worker cohort in London, UK, with weekly nasopharyngeal swab PCR tests and blood sampling. Healthcare workers were recruited between 23 and 31 March 2020, during the week of the UK lockdown, and were followed weekly for up to roughly 15 weeks. On this clonotype itself: No antigen is known for it. No base quality information exists; no much larger clone differs at one position.

This receptor was identified in an adult who was a healthcare worker with PCR-confirmed SARS-CoV-2 infection or an uninfected control (not recorded which). Sequenced sample: whole blood.

The CDR3 corresponds to CASSYSAIGATNEKLFF. At the DNA level, the sequence is TGTGCCAGCAGTTACTCGGCGATCGGGGCAACTAATGAAAAACTGTTTTTT. Here the chain combines TRBV6-2 or TRBV6-3 and TRBJ1-4, with no confident D gene call. The germline V gene sets CDR1 to MNHEY and CDR2 to SVGEGT. Deletion took 0 bases off V and 0 bases off J, with a span of 11 bases between the germline ends. The CDR3 spans 17 residues, from the cysteine through the phenylalanine. Of the read, only the CDR3 DNA is kept; its 51 bases are in frame from base 1.